This T cell receptor beta chain was identified in a study of T cell repertoires in cytomegalovirus infection. The wider study: Carrying CMV and the relevant HLA type showed in public TCR beta signatures. Study-wide points: There were HLA-C-restricted CMV-specific TCR beta clonotypes dominating the ex vivo response. Summed frequency of public TCR beta families distinguished CMV carriers with the relevant HLA.

The V and J ends lost 8 bases and 2 bases respectively, with 16 bases between them. The CDR3 has 15 amino acids. CDR1 and CDR2 (germline): LNHDA, SQIVND (reference sequence). TCRdb independently ran MiXCR on the reads; one entry per CDR3 protein. The profile shows more than 400,000 distinct CDR3 sequences, more than 25% of them singletons. As to this clonotype: Antigen: not known.

The receptor's source is a human donor in good health (CMV status not recorded). Some clones in this sample may be carry-over from other donors' samples. Sequencing was performed on PBMCs. This sequence joins TRBV19 and TRBJ1-5; D is unclear. CDR3: CASSSRTRGNQPQHF. CDR3 bases: TGTGCCAGTTCGTCCCGAACAAGGGGCAATCAGCCCCAGCATTTT.